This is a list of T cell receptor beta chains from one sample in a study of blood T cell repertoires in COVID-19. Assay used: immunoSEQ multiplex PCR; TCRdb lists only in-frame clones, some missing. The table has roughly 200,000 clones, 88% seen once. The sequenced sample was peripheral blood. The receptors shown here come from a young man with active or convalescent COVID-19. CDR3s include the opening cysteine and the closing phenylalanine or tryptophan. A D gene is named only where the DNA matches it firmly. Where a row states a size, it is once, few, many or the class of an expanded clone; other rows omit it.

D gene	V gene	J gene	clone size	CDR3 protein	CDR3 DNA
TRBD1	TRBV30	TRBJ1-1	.	CAWSQPPTGLNTEAFF	TGTGCCTGGAGTCAACCCCCGACAGGGCTGAACACTGAAGCTTTCTTT
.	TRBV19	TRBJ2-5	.	CASHRGGPQETQYF	TGTGCCAGTCACAGGGGGGGGCCCCAAGAGACCCAGTACTTC
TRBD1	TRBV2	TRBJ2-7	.	CASRERSGTGASYEQYF	TGTGCCAGCAGGGAAAGATCGGGGACAGGGGCGTCCTACGAGCAGTACTTC
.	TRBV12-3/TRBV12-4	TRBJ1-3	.	CASSLSDTIYF	TGTGCCAGCAGTTTATCAGACACCATATATTTT
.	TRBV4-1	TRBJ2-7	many	CASSPSTDTTYEQYF	TGCGCCAGCAGCCCCTCGACGGATACTACCTACGAGCAGTACTTC
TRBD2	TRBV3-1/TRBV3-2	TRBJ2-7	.	CASSQDGRVWYEQYF	TGTGCCAGCAGCCAAGATGGGAGGGTTTGGTACGAGCAGTACTTC
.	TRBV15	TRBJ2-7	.	CATSRELVGEQYF	TGTGCCACCAGCAGGGAGTTGGTTGGCGAGCAGTACTTC
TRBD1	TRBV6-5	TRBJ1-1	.	CATVTGSGRTEAFF	TGTGCCACCGTGACAGGGTCAGGGCGCACTGAAGCTTTCTTT
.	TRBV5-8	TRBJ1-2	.	CASSLPLGRSNYGYTF	TGTGCCAGCAGCTTACCTCTCGGGAGATCTAACTATGGCTACACCTTC
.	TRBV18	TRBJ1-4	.	CASSPSPTNEKLFF	TGTGCCAGCTCACCATCTCCAACTAATGAAAAACTGTTTTTT
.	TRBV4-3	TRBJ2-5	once	CASGQRIRETQYF	TGCGCCAGCGGGCAGCGGATCCGGGAGACCCAGTACTTC
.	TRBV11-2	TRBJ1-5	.	CASNQGNQPQHF	TGTGCCAGCAACCAGGGAAATCAGCCCCAGCATTTT
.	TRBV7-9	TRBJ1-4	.	CASSAGDMTNEKLFF	TGTGCCAGCAGCGCTGGGGACATGACTAATGAAAAACTGTTTTTT
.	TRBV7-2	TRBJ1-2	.	CASSLSGGDYGYTF	TGTGCCAGCAGCTTATCCGGGGGAGACTATGGCTACACCTTC
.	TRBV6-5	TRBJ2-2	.	CASSYSQGTGELFF	TGTGCCAGCAGTTACTCACAGGGTACCGGGGAGCTGTTTTTT
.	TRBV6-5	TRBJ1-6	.	CASRAGYNSPLHF	TGTGCCAGCAGGGCAGGGTATAATTCACCCCTCCACTTT
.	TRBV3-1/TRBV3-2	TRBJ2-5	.	CASSQDLSLSGGAGETQYF	TGTGCCAGCAGCCAAGATCTAAGTTTATCGGGGGGCGCGGGAGAGACCCAGTACTTC
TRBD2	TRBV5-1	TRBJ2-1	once	CASSLAWASGGEQFF	TGCGCCAGCAGCTTGGCATGGGCTAGCGGGGGTGAGCAGTTCTTC
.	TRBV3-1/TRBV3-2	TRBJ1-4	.	CASSRGQGSGEKLFF	TGTGCCAGCAGCAGGGGCCAGGGGAGCGGAGAAAAACTGTTTTTT
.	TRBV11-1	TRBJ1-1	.	CASSLAGANTEAFF	TGTGCCAGCAGCTTAGCGGGGGCGAACACTGAAGCTTTCTTT
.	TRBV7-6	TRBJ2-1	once	CASSQGGHNEQFF	TGTGCCAGCAGCCAAGGAGGGCACAATGAGCAGTTCTTC
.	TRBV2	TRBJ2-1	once	CASSGRVAEQFF	TGTGCCAGCAGTGGCAGGGTGGCTGAGCAGTTCTTC
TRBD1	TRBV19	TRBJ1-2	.	CASSDRGGYTF	TGTGCCAGTAGTGACAGGGGTGGCTACACCTTC
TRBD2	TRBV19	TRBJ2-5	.	CASSTGGETQYF	TGTGCCAGTAGTACGGGGGGGGAGACCCAGTACTTC
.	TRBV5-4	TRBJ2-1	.	CASSPTRSEQFF	TGTGCCAGCAGCCCGACTAGATCAGAGCAGTTCTTC
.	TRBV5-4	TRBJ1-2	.	CASSPDGASSDYTF	TGTGCCAGCAGCCCTGACGGAGCCTCTTCGGACTACACCTTC
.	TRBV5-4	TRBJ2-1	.	CASSIGVSSYNEQFF	TGTGCCAGCAGCATAGGAGTTAGCTCCTACAATGAGCAGTTCTTC